This T cell receptor (beta chain) was documented in a study of CD8 T cells in ankylosing spondylitis. Study conclusions and caveats: CD8+ cells made up the disease-linked clones, which were relatively rare in peripheral blood.

V was clipped by 1 base and J by 0 bases; unmatched bases: 0. Germline values: CDR1 LGHNA, CDR2 YNFKEQ. This CDR3 comprises 15 residues. Library preparation for TCR beta used quantitative 5'-RACE with molecular barcodes. TCRdb ran MiXCR on the 5' RACE reads and lists one entry per CDR3 protein. Of 340,000 or so distinct CDR3 sequences in the sample, about 15% are singletons; the top ten hold roughly 0.99%. This clonotype occurred a few times. The antigen remains unidentified. Sequenced material: blood, either unsorted or a sorted T cell fraction (not recorded which). This receptor was identified in a male donor with ankylosing spondylitis or in good health (not recorded which). The rearrangement links TRBV4-2 to TRBJ2-7, with 10 bases matching TRBD1. The CDR3 sequence is CASSQGTGGSYEQYF. CDR3 nucleotide sequence: TGTGCCAGCAGCCAAGGGACAGGGGGCTCCTACGAGCAGTACTTC.